The entry below describes one T cell receptor (beta chain). The record originates from a study of blood T cell repertoires in COVID-19. V shed 1 base and J shed 8 bases, with 17 bases lying between them. Per the germline V gene, CDR1 is SGHAT and CDR2 is FQNNGV. The CDR3 consists of 15 residues. TCRdb keeps only in-frame clones here, not all; method: immunoSEQ multiplex PCR. The sample yields approximately 300,000 clones, 70% to 90% seen once. Sample: PBMCs or T cells enriched from blood (not recorded which). The source is a woman aged 25-40 years who had recovered from COVID-19. This chain connects TRBV11-2 to TRBJ1-2; the D gene is possibly TRBD1 (5 bases). The CDR3 spells CASSLVEGSKSGYTF. DNA for the CDR3: TGTGCCAGCAGCTTAGTGGAGGGGTCCAAGTCGGGCTACACCTTC.